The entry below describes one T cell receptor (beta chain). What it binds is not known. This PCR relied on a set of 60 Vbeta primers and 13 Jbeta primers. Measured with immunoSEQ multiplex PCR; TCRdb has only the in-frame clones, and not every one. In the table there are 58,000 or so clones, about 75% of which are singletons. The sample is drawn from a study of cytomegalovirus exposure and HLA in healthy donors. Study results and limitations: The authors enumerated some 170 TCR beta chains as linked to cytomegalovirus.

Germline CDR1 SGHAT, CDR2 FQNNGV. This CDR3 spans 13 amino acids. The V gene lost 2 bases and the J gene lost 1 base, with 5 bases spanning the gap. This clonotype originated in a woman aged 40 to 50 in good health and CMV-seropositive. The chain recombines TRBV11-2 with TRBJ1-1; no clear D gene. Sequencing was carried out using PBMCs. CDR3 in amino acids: CASSLPGNTEAFF. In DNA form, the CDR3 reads TGTGCCAGCAGCTTACCAGGGAACACTGAAGCTTTCTTT.